Detailed here is one T cell receptor beta chain. Its matching antigen is unknown. Sequenced by immunoSEQ multiplex PCR; TCRdb stores in-frame clones only, minus some. The table shows some 15,000 clones, with 73% occurring only once. The data are from a study of tumor-infiltrating lymphocytes in localized non-small cell lung cancer. General study results and limits: Different pieces of the same tissue went to different assays, confounding technical variation with intratumor heterogeneity.

Source material: lung tumor tissue. The receptor comes from a human donor with non-small cell lung cancer.

Here the CDR3 reads CASSLSGPRTGELFF. Here the CDR3 DNA reads TGCGCCAGCAGCTTGTCCGGGCCGAGGACCGGGGAGCTGTTTTTT. The chain uses TRBV5-1 and TRBJ2-2; D ambiguous. V lost 1 base, J lost 5 bases, and 12 bases lay in between. Germline V gene sequence: CDR1 SGHRS, CDR2 YFSETQ. The CDR3 loop spans 15 amino acids. Combining the CDR3 with reference TRBV5-1 and TRBJ2-2 gives the whole variable domain KAGVTQTPRYLIKTRGQQVTLSCSPISGHRSVSWYQQTPGQGLQFLFEYFSETQRNKGNFPGRFSGRQFSNSRSEMNVSTLELGDSALYLCASSLSGPRTGELFFGEGSRLTVL.